A single sample is the source of the 21 T cell receptor beta chains below, sequenced in a study of blood T cell repertoires in COVID-19. Method: immunoSEQ multiplex PCR; TCRdb's copy keeps in-frame clones and lacks some. Altogether 120,000 to 150,000 clones are present, approximately 87% being singletons, with the ten largest covering less than 10%. The sequenced material came from peripheral blood. These receptors all stem from a woman in her forties or fifties with active or convalescent COVID-19.

This clone was recorded only once. The chain has TRBV13 and TRBJ2-7, with a possible D match to TRBD2 (5 bases). Germline values: CDR1 PRHDT, CDR2 FYEKMQ (reference sequence). V was shortened by 0 bases and J by 6 bases, with 15 bases between the two germline ends. There are 15 residues in the CDR3. CDR3 sequence: CASSLGGVPTAEQYF. The CDR3 DNA reads TGTGCCAGCAGCTTAGGCGGGGTACCCACTGCCGAGCAGTACTTC.

J is TRBJ1-1 and V is TRBV25-1, with a tentative D call TRBD1 (6 bases). CDR3 length equals 16 residues. Trimming shortened V by 1 base and J by 6 bases, and 18 bases separated the two germline ends. Germline V gene lookup returns CDR1 MGHDK and CDR2 SYGVNS. The CDR3 coding sequence is TGTGCCAGCAGTGAATTACAGGGTCCCGATCCATCTGAAGCTTTCTTT. It translates to CASSELQGPDPSEAFF.

This clone showed up just a few times. The chain is built from TRBV21-1 and TRBJ1-1; TRBD1 reflects the table's D call only, with no check against the DNA. TRBV21-1 is listed as a pseudogene. CDR3 length: 17 residues. CDR3: CASSTVVRTRYNTEAFF. CDR3 coding DNA: TGTGCCAGCAGCACAGTAGTACGGACACGATATAACACTGAAGCTTTCTTT.

CDR3: CASSPLGGLANNEQFF. CDR3 nucleotide sequence: TGTGCCAGCAGCCCTCTAGGAGGGCTAGCCAACAATGAGCAGTTCTTC. The rearrangement joins TRBV7-6 to TRBJ2-1, with D tentatively TRBD2 (6 bases). The CDR3 has 16 amino acids. V was trimmed by 5 bases and J by 5 bases, leaving 19 bases between them. The germline gives CDR1 SGHVS, CDR2 FNYEAQ.

V is TRBV19 and J is TRBJ1-5; no firm D call. In germline, CDR1 is LNHDA, CDR2 SQIVND (reference sequence). Trimming cost V 5 bases and J 5 bases, with 10 bases left between them. CDR3 size: 13 residues. As DNA, the CDR3 is TGTGCCAGTAGTCGAAGATTAGATCAGCCCCAGCATTTT. This encodes CASSRRLDQPQHF.

The chain recombines TRBV4-1 with TRBJ2-2; 7 bases match TRBD2. Germline V CDR1 and CDR2: MGHRA, YSYEKL. The V gene end was trimmed by 3 bases and the J gene end by 2 bases; junction bases not matched to a gene: 6. The CDR3 contains 16 residues. CDR3: CASSHYGLGNTGELFF. The CDR3 DNA follows: TGCGCCAGCAGCCACTACGGACTAGGAAACACCGGGGAGCTGTTTTTT.

The rearrangement uses TRBV4-1 and TRBJ1-1; D is perhaps TRBD1 (5 bases). CDR1 and CDR2 (germline): MGHRA, YSYEKL. This CDR3 contains 16 residues. V was trimmed by 3 bases and J by 1 base, leaving 15 bases between them. The CDR3 region is CASSHPAGRENTEAFF. DNA of the CDR3: TGCGCCAGCAGCCACCCTGCGGGGCGGGAGAACACTGAAGCTTTCTTT.

This rearrangement joins TRBV27 to TRBJ2-1; maybe TRBD2 (5 bases). V shed 2 bases and J shed 7 bases, with 15 bases lying between them. This CDR3 comprises 15 residues. Germline V gene data show CDR1 as MNHEY and CDR2 as SMNVEV (reference sequence). This CDR3 is CASSLKGSGWNEQFF. DNA for the CDR3: TGTGCCAGCAGTTTAAAGGGTTCGGGGTGGAATGAGCAGTTCTTC.

The chain carries TRBV10-3 and TRBJ1-5, with D possibly TRBD1 on 5 matching bases. The germline V and J ends were trimmed by 4 bases and 0 bases, with 7 bases remaining between them. The CDR3 length is 14 residues. Germline values: CDR1 ENHRY, CDR2 SYGVKD. CDR3 region: CAISGQNSNQPQHF. The CDR3 bases are TGTGCCATCAGTGGACAGAATAGCAATCAGCCCCAGCATTTT.

This chain joins TRBV11-2 and TRBJ1-6, with 7 bases lining up with TRBD1. This CDR3 contains 18 residues. Germline CDR1 SGHAT, CDR2 FQNNGV. V lost 5 bases and J lost 0; bases outside the gene matches: 10. The CDR3 here is CASSPTRQGTSYNSPLHF. Here the CDR3 DNA reads TGTGCCAGCAGCCCTACTAGACAGGGAACCTCCTATAATTCACCCCTCCACTTT.

The chain is built from TRBV28 and TRBJ2-7; 7 nucleotides agree with TRBD2. The CDR3 runs to 14 residues. Germline V lookup: CDR1 MDHEN, CDR2 SYDVKM. V dropped 5 bases and J dropped 6; count of bases not matched to a gene: 10. The CDR3 is CASSIPGLFPEQYF. The CDR3, as DNA: TGTGCCAGCAGTATACCGGGACTATTTCCCGAGCAGTACTTC.

The gene calls are TRBV6-2 or TRBV6-3 and TRBJ2-7; a possible D gene is TRBD2 (6 bases). With 4 bases removed from V and 3 bases from J, the gap between germline ends came to 13 bases. Germline assignment: CDR1 MNHEY and CDR2 SVGEGT. This CDR3 has 14 residues. CDR3: CASSLGGVGYEQYF. DNA of the CDR3: TGTGCCAGCAGTTTGGGGGGAGTGGGCTACGAGCAGTACTTC.

V usage is TRBV28 and J usage is TRBJ2-4; TRBD1 matches at 12 bases. Losses at the gene ends were 6 bases for V and 1 base for J; bases not matched to a gene: 22. Germline values: CDR1 MDHEN, CDR2 SYDVKM. CDR3 size: 22 residues. The CDR3 spells CASRPFALEGDRGPWAKNIQYF. The DNA for the CDR3 is TGTGCCAGCAGGCCGTTCGCCCTTGAGGGGGACAGGGGGCCTTGGGCCAAAAACATTCAGTACTTC. The complete variable domain, with remaining parts taken from reference TRBV28 and TRBJ2-4, reads DVKVTQSSRYLVKRTGEKVFLECVQDMDHENMFWYRQDPGLGLRLIYFSYDVKMKEKGDIPEGYSVSREKKERFSLILESASTNQTSMYLCASRPFALEGDRGPWAKNIQYFGAGTRLSVL.

This chain joins TRBV27 and TRBJ1-6; TRBD1 matches 10 bases. V was clipped by 4 bases and J by 6 bases; unmatched bases: 6. Germline CDR1 and CDR2: MNHEY and SMNVEV (reference sequence). The CDR3 has 16 amino acids. The CDR3 here is CASSSTGGSLNSPLHF. The CDR3 coding sequence is TGTGCCAGCAGTTCGACAGGGGGCTCGCTTAATTCACCCCTCCACTTT.

The chain joins TRBV19 to TRBJ2-1; 11 nucleotides agree with TRBD2. Germline V gene sequence: CDR1 LNHDA, CDR2 SQIVND (reference sequence). The CDR3 is 17 residues long. Germline trimming cut 4 bases from V and 5 bases from J; bases unmatched to any gene: 10. The CDR3 DNA is TGTGCCAGTAGTAAACGTTCTAGCGGGAGGATGGACAATGAGCAGTTCTTC. This translates into CASSKRSSGRMDNEQFF.

The chain carries TRBV5-1 and TRBJ2-7; perhaps TRBD2 as D (5 bases). V gave up 4 bases and J gave up 0 bases, with 17 bases separating them. The CDR3 extends over 16 amino acids. The V gene's germline CDR1 is SGHRS and CDR2 YFSETQ. CDR3 sequence reads: CASSIGVRPSSYEQYF. The CDR3 DNA reads TGCGCCAGCAGCATCGGGGTTCGACCGAGCTCCTACGAGCAGTACTTC.

The chain uses TRBV4-3 and TRBJ2-1, with D perhaps TRBD2 (5 bases). Trimming pared 1 base from V and 3 bases from J, leaving 13 bases between. Germline-derived CDR1 and CDR2 are LGHNA and YSLEER. The CDR3 is made up of 16 amino acids. In DNA, the CDR3 is TGCGCCAGCAGCCAAGGGCACCGGGGTCTCTACAATGAGCAGTTCTTC. Its translation: CASSQGHRGLYNEQFF.

This chain links TRBV19 with TRBJ1-1; D is uncertain. CDR1 and CDR2 (germline): LNHDA, SQIVND (reference sequence). The CDR3 consists of 13 residues. Trimming cost V 6 bases and J 0 bases, with 8 bases left between them. The CDR3 sequence is CASRAPMNTEAFF. CDR3 coding DNA: TGTGCCAGTAGGGCCCCGATGAACACTGAAGCTTTCTTT.

The chain uses TRBV29-1 and TRBJ2-1; 10 nucleotides line up with TRBD2. CDR1 and CDR2 from the germline V gene are SQVTM and ANQGSEA. The junction had 2 bases not matched to a gene; V was cut back by 4 bases and J by 8 bases. CDR3 length equals 12 residues. DNA of the CDR3: TGCAGCGTTGGTCTAGCGGGGGATGAGCAGTTCTTC. Encoded protein: CSVGLAGDEQFF.

V is TRBV4-1 and J is TRBJ1-1; D remains ambiguous. The CDR3 spans 15 residues. Trimming removed 2 bases at V and 2 bases at J, with 12 bases between. Germline CDR1 is MGHRA and CDR2 is YSYEKL. This CDR3 reads CASSQRLQSNTEAFF. The CDR3 nucleotides are TGCGCCAGCAGCCAAAGGCTACAGAGCAACACTGAAGCTTTCTTT.

For the CDR3, the DNA is TGTGCCAGCAGCCTTAGCGGGTCCAGCTTGTTCTTC. Protein: CASSLSGSSLFF. J is TRBJ2-1 and V is TRBV6-5; 7 bases match TRBD2. The CDR3 sequence is 12 residues long. V shed 6 bases, J shed 15 bases, and the junction held 11 bases outside the gene matches. Germline assignment: CDR1 MNHEY and CDR2 SVGAGI.